This entry is about one TCR beta chain. The data derive from a study of blood T cell repertoires in COVID-19. As originally analysed: Cell counts per sample came from amplifying reference gene primers. Profiled with immunoSEQ multiplex PCR; TCRdb holds only in-frame clones, not every one. The DNA was the basis for D and trimming; V, J and clone size are from that table. Of 270,000 or so clones listed, around 89% are singletons. The J segment lost 8 bases and the V segment lost 4 bases, leaving 15 bases of the junction unmatched. The germline V gene encodes CDR1 SGHRS and CDR2 YFSETQ. The CDR3 totals 16 residues.

The J gene is TRBJ2-1, the V gene TRBV5-1; 7 nucleotides match TRBD1. The origin of this receptor is a man aged 35-49 years with acute or convalescent COVID-19. Sequencing was performed on peripheral blood. CDR3 coding DNA: TGCGCCAGCAGCCCCGCCTCGACAGGGTTCCGCGATGAGCAGTTCTTC. It specifies CASSPASTGFRDEQFF.